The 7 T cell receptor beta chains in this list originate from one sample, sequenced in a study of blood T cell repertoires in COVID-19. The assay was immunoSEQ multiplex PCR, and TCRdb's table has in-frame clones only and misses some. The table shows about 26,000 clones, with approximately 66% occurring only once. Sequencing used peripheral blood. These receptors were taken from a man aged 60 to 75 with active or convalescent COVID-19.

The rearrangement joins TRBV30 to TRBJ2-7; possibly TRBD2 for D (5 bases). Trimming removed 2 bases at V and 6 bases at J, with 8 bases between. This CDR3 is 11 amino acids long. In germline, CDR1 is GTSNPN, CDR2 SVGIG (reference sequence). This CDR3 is CAWSLASEQYF. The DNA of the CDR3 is TGTGCCTGGAGTTTAGCGTCCGAGCAGTACTTC. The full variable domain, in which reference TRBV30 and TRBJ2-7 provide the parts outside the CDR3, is SQTIHQWPATLVQPVGSPLSLECTVEGTSNPNLYWYRQAAGRGLQLLFYSVGIGQISSEVPQNLSASRPQDRQFILSSKKLLLSDSGFYLCAWSLASEQYFGPGTRLTVT.

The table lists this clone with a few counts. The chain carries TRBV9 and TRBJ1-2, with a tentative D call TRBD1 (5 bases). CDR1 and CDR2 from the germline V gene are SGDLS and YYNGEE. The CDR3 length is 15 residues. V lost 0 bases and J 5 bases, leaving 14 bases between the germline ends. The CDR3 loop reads CASSVATWGSYGYTF. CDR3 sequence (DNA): TGTGCCAGCAGCGTAGCTACTTGGGGCAGTTATGGCTACACCTTC.

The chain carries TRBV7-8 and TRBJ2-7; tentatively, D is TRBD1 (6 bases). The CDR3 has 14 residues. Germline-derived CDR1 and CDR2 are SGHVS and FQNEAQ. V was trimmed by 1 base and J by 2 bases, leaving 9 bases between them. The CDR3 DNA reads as TGTGCCAGCAGCTTAGAAGGACAGACCTACGAGCAGTACTTC. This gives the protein CASSLEGQTYEQYF.

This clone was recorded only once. CDR3 nucleotides: TGTGCCAGCAGCCCACGAGGCGGGGGCCGGAAACCCGGGGAGCTGTTTTTT. Its protein is CASSPRGGGRKPGELFF. The chain combines TRBV7-2 with TRBJ2-2; weak D call: TRBD2 (7 bases). Germline V gene lookup returns CDR1 SGHTA and CDR2 FQGNSA. The CDR3 has 17 residues. The V gene lost 5 bases and the J gene lost 6 bases, with 22 bases spanning the gap.

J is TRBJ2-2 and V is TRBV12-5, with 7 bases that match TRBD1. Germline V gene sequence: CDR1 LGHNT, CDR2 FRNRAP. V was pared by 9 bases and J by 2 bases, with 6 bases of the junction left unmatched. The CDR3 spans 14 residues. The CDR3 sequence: CASRGQPNTGELFF. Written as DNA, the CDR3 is TGTGCTAGCCGGGGACAGCCCAACACCGGGGAGCTGTTTTTT.

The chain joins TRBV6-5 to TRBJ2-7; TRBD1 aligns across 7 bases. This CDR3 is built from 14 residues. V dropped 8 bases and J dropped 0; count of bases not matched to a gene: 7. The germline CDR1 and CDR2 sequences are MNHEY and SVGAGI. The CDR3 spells CASVGQTSSYEQYF. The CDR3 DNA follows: TGTGCCAGCGTGGGACAGACGAGCTCCTACGAGCAGTACTTC.

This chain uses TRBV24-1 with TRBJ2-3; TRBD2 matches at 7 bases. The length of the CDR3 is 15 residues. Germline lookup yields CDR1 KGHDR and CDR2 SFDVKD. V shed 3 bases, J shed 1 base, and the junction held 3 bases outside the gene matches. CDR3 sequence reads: CATSDKSGGTDTQYF. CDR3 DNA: TGTGCCACCAGTGATAAAAGCGGGGGCACAGATACGCAGTATTTT.